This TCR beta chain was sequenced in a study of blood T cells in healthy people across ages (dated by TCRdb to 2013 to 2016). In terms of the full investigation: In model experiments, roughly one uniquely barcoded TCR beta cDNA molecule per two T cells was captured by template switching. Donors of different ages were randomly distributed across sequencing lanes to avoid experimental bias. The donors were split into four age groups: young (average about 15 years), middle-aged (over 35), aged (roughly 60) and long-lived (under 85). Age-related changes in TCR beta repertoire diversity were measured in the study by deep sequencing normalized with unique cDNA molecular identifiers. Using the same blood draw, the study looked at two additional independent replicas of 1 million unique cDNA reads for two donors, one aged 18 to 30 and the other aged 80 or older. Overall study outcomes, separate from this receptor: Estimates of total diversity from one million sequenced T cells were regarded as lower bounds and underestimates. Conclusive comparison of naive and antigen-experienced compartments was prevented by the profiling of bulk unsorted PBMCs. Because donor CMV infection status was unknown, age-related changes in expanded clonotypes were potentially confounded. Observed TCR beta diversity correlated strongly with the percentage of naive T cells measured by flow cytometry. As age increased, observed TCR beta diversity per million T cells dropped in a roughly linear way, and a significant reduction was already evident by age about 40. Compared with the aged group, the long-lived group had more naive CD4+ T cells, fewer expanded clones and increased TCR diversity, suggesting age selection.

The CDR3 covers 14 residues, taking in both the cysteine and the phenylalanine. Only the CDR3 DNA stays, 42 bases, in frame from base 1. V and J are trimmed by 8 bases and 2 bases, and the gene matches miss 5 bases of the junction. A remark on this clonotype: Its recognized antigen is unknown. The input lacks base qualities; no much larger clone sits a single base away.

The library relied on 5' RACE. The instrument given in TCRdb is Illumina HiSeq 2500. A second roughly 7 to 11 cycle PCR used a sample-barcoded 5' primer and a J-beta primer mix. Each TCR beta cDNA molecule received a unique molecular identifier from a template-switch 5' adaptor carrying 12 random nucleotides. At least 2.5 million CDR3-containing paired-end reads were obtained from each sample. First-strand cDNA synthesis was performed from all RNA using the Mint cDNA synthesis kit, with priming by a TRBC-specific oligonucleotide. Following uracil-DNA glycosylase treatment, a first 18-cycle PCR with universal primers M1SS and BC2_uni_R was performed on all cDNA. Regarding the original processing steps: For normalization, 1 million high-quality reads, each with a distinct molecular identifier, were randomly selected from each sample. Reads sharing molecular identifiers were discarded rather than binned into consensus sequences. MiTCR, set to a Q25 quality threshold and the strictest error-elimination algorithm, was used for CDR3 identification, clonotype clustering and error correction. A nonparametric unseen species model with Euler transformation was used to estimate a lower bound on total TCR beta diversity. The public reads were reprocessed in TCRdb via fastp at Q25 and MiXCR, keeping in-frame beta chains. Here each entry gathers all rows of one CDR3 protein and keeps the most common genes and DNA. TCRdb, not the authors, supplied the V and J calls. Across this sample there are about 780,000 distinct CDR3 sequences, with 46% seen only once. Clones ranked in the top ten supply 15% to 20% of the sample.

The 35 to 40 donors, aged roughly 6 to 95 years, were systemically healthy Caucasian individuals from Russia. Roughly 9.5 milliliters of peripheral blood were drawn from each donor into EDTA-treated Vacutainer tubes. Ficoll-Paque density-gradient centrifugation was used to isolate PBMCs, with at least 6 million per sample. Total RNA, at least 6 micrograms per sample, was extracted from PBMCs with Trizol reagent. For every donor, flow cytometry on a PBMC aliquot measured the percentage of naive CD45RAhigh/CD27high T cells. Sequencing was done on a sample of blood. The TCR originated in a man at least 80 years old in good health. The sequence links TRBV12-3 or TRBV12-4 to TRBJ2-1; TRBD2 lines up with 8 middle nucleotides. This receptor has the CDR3 CASGTGGAYNEQFF. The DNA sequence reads TGTGCCAGCGGGACGGGAGGGGCCTACAATGAGCAGTTCTTC.